What follows are 15 T cell receptor beta chains derived from one specimen sequenced in a study of blood T cell repertoires in COVID-19 (TCRdb year 2020). The library was produced with the immunoSEQ multiplex PCR assay. The table comes from immuneACCESS by way of TCRdb, which keeps in-frame sequences with V and J called. Part of the clones is missing from these tables; in studies checked, under half for an unresolved V gene and the rest for unknown reasons. Counted in this sample were about 84,000 clones; 75% to 85% of them appeared once. Of the sample, roughly 30% is held by the ten largest clones. The specimen sequenced was peripheral blood. Every receptor here comes from a woman older than 75 with acute or convalescent COVID-19.

This rearrangement joins TRBV5-6 to TRBJ1-5; 7 nucleotides match TRBD1. V was clipped by 4 bases and J by 5 bases; unmatched bases: 9. The CDR3 is made up of 15 amino acids. CDR1 and CDR2 from the germline V gene are SGHDT and YYEEEE. Written as DNA, the CDR3 is TGTGCCAGCAGCGAACAGGGGCAATGGTATCAGCCCCAGCATTTT. Translated: CASSEQGQWYQPQHF.

The chain combines TRBV5-1 with TRBJ2-3, with TRBD1 identical over 12 bases. There are 18 residues in the CDR3. Germline trimming cut 2 bases from V and 1 base from J; bases unmatched to any gene: 8. CDR1 and CDR2 from the germline V gene are SGHRS and YFSETQ. The CDR3: CASSLAGTGGPRTDTQYF. The CDR3 DNA sequence: TGCGCCAGCAGCTTAGCCGGGACAGGGGGCCCCCGCACAGATACGCAGTATTTT.

CDR3 sequence (DNA): TGTGCCAGCAGCCAATTAGAGAACACTGAAGCTTTCTTT. It codes for CASSQLENTEAFF. The chain joins TRBV3-1 (or the pseudogene TRBV3-2) to TRBJ1-1; D is unresolved. The CDR3 length is 13 residues. The germline CDR1 and CDR2 sequences are LGHDT and YNNKEL (reference sequence). With 2 bases removed from V and 1 base from J, the gap between germline ends came to 5 bases.

The rearrangement joins TRBV21-1 to TRBJ2-7; TRBD2, the table's D call, lacks a check against the DNA. TRBV21-1 is assigned pseudogene status. CDR3 length: 13 residues. CDR3 sequence: CASSKALLHEQYF. The DNA of the CDR3 is TGTGCCAGCAGCAAAGCTCTTCTTCACGAGCAGTACTTC.

The V call is TRBV12-3 or TRBV12-4, the J call TRBJ2-2; D is unresolved. Trimming pared 2 bases from V and 1 base from J, leaving 2 bases between. CDR3 length: 13 amino acids. The CDR3 nucleotides read TGTGCCAGCAGTTTACGGAACACCGGGGAGCTGTTTTTT. Translated: CASSLRNTGELFF.

This sequence joins TRBV9 and TRBJ2-1, with a tentative D call TRBD2 (5 bases). This CDR3 is 14 amino acids long. Germline CDR1 reads SGDLS; CDR2 reads YYNGEE. The ends were cut back, 6 bases at V and 6 bases at J, with 16 bases in the middle. CDR3 sequence reads: CASTVARERNEQFF. The CDR3 DNA is TGTGCCAGCACCGTGGCCCGGGAACGCAATGAGCAGTTCTTC.

The chain links TRBV19 to TRBJ2-2, with 7 bases lining up with TRBD1. The CDR3 has 17 residues. Germline V lookup: CDR1 LNHDA, CDR2 SQIVND (reference sequence). Germline trimming cut 7 bases from V and 0 bases from J; bases unmatched to any gene: 11. The DNA for the CDR3 is TGTGCCAGTAAAGCGACATTCGGGACAGCGAACACCGGGGAGCTGTTTTTT. It is translated as CASKATFGTANTGELFF.

J is TRBJ2-3 and V is TRBV30, with no clear D. Trimming pared 2 bases from V and 0 bases from J, leaving 9 bases between. The CDR3 loop spans 14 amino acids. The V gene's germline CDR1 is GTSNPN and CDR2 SVGIG (reference sequence). The DNA for the CDR3 is TGTGCCTGGAGTAGCCAAGTCAGCACAGATACGCAGTATTTT. Translated: CAWSSQVSTDTQYF.

J is TRBJ2-2 and V is TRBV27; 12 nucleotides align to TRBD1. The germline gives CDR1 MNHEY, CDR2 SMNVEV (reference sequence). Trimming at V came to 6 bases and at J to 3 bases, leaving 17 bases not matched to a gene. The CDR3 is 20 amino acids. Written as DNA, the CDR3 is TGTGCCAGCAGCTACGGAGACGGGACAGGGGGCCATACCTACACCGGGGAGCTGTTTTTT. This translates into CASSYGDGTGGHTYTGELFF.

The chain uses TRBV5-1 and TRBJ2-5; 8 bases agree with TRBD1. The V gene's germline CDR1 is SGHRS and CDR2 YFSETQ. There are 15 residues in the CDR3. V lost 4 bases, J lost 3 bases, and 8 bases stayed unmatched. CDR3 loop: CASSRGQARKETQYF. Here the CDR3 DNA reads TGCGCCAGCAGCCGGGGACAGGCCCGTAAAGAGACCCAGTACTTC.

The chain couples TRBV21-1 to TRBJ2-7; the table's TRBD1 call for D was not verified on the DNA. TRBV21-1 is a documented pseudogene. This CDR3 is 15 amino acids long. CDR3 loop: CASSNQEDSRDEQYF. Here the CDR3 DNA reads TGTGCCAGCAGCAACCAGGAGGACAGCCGCGACGAGCAGTACTTC.

The V gene is TRBV2, the J gene TRBJ2-2; TRBD1 is a possible D gene (5 bases). The CDR3 length is 13 residues. Germline-derived CDR1 and CDR2 are SNHLY and FYNNEI. The V and J ends lost 8 bases and 6 bases respectively, with 13 bases between them. The CDR3 is CASGSGLSGELFF. In nucleotides, the CDR3 is TGTGCCAGCGGGTCAGGGCTCTCCGGGGAGCTGTTTTTT.

V and J are TRBV21-1 and TRBJ1-5; the DNA was not used to check the table's D call, TRBD1. TRBV21-1 represents a pseudogene. The CDR3 covers 17 residues. The CDR3 DNA sequence: TGTGCCAGCAGCAAAGTGAGGCAGGGGAATAGCAATCAGCCCCAGCATTTT. It yields the protein CASSKVRQGNSNQPQHF.

The chain combines TRBV5-4 with TRBJ2-3, with 7 nucleotides matching TRBD1. The CDR3 is 15 amino acids. CDR1 and CDR2 from the germline V gene are SGHNT and YYREEE (reference sequence). V dropped 4 bases and J dropped 2; count of bases not matched to a gene: 7. The CDR3 loop is CASSGKDRFTDTQYF. The CDR3 DNA follows: TGTGCCAGCAGCGGAAAGGACAGGTTCACAGATACGCAGTATTTT.

The rearrangement joins TRBV19 to TRBJ2-5; 9 bases are a match to TRBD1. This CDR3 contains 14 residues. V was pared by 6 bases and J by 5 bases, with 7 bases of the junction left unmatched. Germline V lookup: CDR1 LNHDA, CDR2 SQIVND (reference sequence). The CDR3 loop reads CASRSQGAGETQYF. CDR3 nucleotide sequence: TGTGCCAGTAGATCACAGGGGGCTGGGGAGACCCAGTACTTC. Drawing the rest from reference TRBV19 and TRBJ2-5, the complete variable domain is DGGITQSPKYLFRKEGQNVTLSCEQNLNHDAMYWYRQDPGQGLRLIYYSQIVNDFQKGDIAEGYSVSREKKESFPLTVTSAQKNPTAFYLCASRSQGAGETQYFGPGTRLLVL.